The 19 T cell receptor beta chains below all came from one sample that was sequenced in a study of T cell repertoires in cytomegalovirus infection (dated by TCRdb to about 2019). TCRdb names Illumina HiSeq 1500 as the instrument used. TCRdb trimmed public reads at Q25 via fastp, called clones via MiXCR and kept in-frame beta chains. Each CDR3 protein appears once, grouped with its most common genes and DNA. The sample has 450,000 to 650,000 distinct CDR3 sequences on record, about 25% of them singletons. Together, the top ten hold roughly 13% of the sample. Material: PBMCs. The receptors here all came from a human donor in good health (CMV status not recorded). Some clones in this sample may be carry-over from other donors' samples.

The V call is TRBV7-9, the J call TRBJ2-3; 8 nucleotides match TRBD1. The junction had 4 bases not matched to a gene; V was cut back by 4 bases and J by 4 bases. The CDR3 is 14 residues long. The V gene's germline CDR1 is SEHNR and CDR2 FQNEAQ (reference sequence). The chain's CDR3 is CASSSTGGPDTQYF. As DNA, the CDR3 is TGTGCCAGCAGCTCCACAGGGGGACCAGATACGCAGTATTTT.

This chain connects TRBV11-2 to TRBJ2-7; tentatively, D is TRBD1 or TRBD2 (5 bases each). Trimming took off 6 bases at V and 0 bases at J, with 9 bases between the two ends. The CDR3 sequence is 13 residues long. Per germline, CDR1 SGHAT and CDR2 FQNNGV. The CDR3 nucleotides are TGTGCCAGCAGAGACGGGGCCTCCTACGAGCAGTACGTC. Its translation is CASRDGASYEQYV.

This sequence joins TRBV20-1 and TRBJ2-3; 7 bases fit TRBD2. The germline CDR1 and CDR2 sequences are DFQATT and SNEGSKA (reference sequence). CDR3 length equals 13 residues. Losses at the gene ends were 6 bases for V and 0 bases for J; bases not matched to a gene: 3. The CDR3 coding sequence is TGCAGTGCGGGCGGGGGTAGCACAGATACGCAGTATTTT. Translating it yields CSAGGGSTDTQYF.

The chain links TRBV6-2 or TRBV6-3 to TRBJ2-2; D gene unclear. The CDR3 is 14 residues long. V lost 0 bases and J 7 bases, leaving 9 bases between the germline ends. CDR1 is MNHEY and CDR2 is SVGEGT in the germline V gene. The CDR3: CASSYSLRLGELFF. In DNA form, the CDR3 reads TGTGCCAGCAGTTACTCCCTCCGGCTCGGGGAGCTGTTTTTT.

This clonotype has at least ten counts. V gene TRBV7-6 combines with J gene TRBJ1-4; D gene unclear. CDR1 and CDR2 from the germline V gene are SGHVS and FNYEAQ. The germline V and J ends were trimmed by 5 bases and 4 bases, with 11 bases remaining between them. The CDR3 sequence is 14 residues long. The CDR3 bases are TGTGCCAGCAGCAAGACGGTCCTTAATGAAAAACTGTTTTTT. Protein product: CASSKTVLNEKLFF.

The V call is TRBV4-3, the J call TRBJ2-5; no clear D. The CDR3 has 14 amino acids. V was cut by 4 bases and J by 4 bases, with 13 bases left in between. The V gene's germline CDR1 is LGHNA and CDR2 YSLEER. CDR3 sequence: CASSPERVGETQYF. CDR3 sequence (DNA): TGCGCCAGCAGCCCTGAACGGGTGGGAGAGACCCAGTACTTC.

The rearrangement joins TRBV15 to TRBJ2-1, with 7 bases aligning to TRBD2. The CDR3 covers 16 residues. V lost 0 bases, J lost 9 bases, and 11 bases stayed unmatched. Per the germline V gene, CDR1 is LNHNV and CDR2 is YYDKDF (reference sequence). The CDR3, as DNA: TGTGCCACCAGCAGAGATCCTTTTACGGCGGGAGCTGAGCAGTTCTTC. Protein product: CATSRDPFTAGAEQFF.

This clonotype turned up a few times. The rearrangement links TRBV19 to TRBJ2-1; D unresolved. This CDR3 region has 16 residues. V lost 3 bases and J lost 0, with 12 bases in between. The germline V gene has CDR1 LNHDA and CDR2 SQIVND (reference sequence). The DNA of the CDR3 is TGTGCCAGTAGTATTCGAGGTTTAAGCTCCTACAATGAGCAGTTCTTC. As protein: CASSIRGLSSYNEQFF. Complete variable domain (other parts from reference TRBV19 and TRBJ2-1): DGGITQSPKYLFRKEGQNVTLSCEQNLNHDAMYWYRQDPGQGLRLIYYSQIVNDFQKGDIAEGYSVSREKKESFPLTVTSAQKNPTAFYLCASSIRGLSSYNEQFFGPGTRLTVL.

This clonotype has at least ten counts. The rearrangement uses TRBV12-3 or TRBV12-4 and TRBJ1-4; 7 bases are a match to TRBD1. The junction had 8 bases not matched to a gene; V was cut back by 6 bases and J by 4 bases. The CDR3 spans 15 residues. CDR3 amino acids: CASSLRQGLNEKLFF. CDR3 coding DNA: TGTGCCAGCAGCCTCAGACAGGGCCTTAATGAAAAACTGTTTTTT.

The chain employs TRBV5-1 and TRBJ2-7, with 7 bases lining up with TRBD1. After removal of 4 bases from V and 7 bases from J, the junction contained 20 bases not matched to a gene. CDR1 is SGHRS and CDR2 is YFSETQ in the germline V gene. This CDR3 spans 17 amino acids. The CDR3 protein is CASSRNPTGASLEEQYV. Here the CDR3 DNA reads TGCGCCAGCAGCAGAAACCCTACAGGGGCATCCTTGGAGGAGCAGTACGTC.

The V and J genes are TRBV10-2 and TRBJ2-4, with TRBD1 as a possible D gene (5 bases). Germline CDR1 and CDR2: WSHSY and SAAADI. CDR3 length: 14 residues. V was shortened by 4 bases and J by 5 bases, with 12 bases between the two germline ends. The CDR3 nucleotides read TGCGCCAGCAGTGTCGCCAGGGTACAAAACATTCAGTACTTC. This codes for CASSVARVQNIQYF.

There are a few counts of this clonotype. The rearrangement links TRBV4-1 to TRBJ2-7; a weak D match, TRBD1 (5 bases). Germline V CDR1 and CDR2: MGHRA, YSYEKL. V lost 1 base to trimming and J lost 3 bases, with 10 bases between them. This CDR3 contains 14 residues. As DNA, the CDR3 is TGCGCCAGCAGCCAAGTTGACAGAGACTACGAGCAGTACTTC. Encoded protein: CASSQVDRDYEQYF.

The gene calls are TRBV18 and TRBJ1-5; 9 nucleotides match TRBD1. Germline lookup yields CDR1 KGHSH and CDR2 LQKENI. The CDR3 is 15 amino acids. The trim removed 5 bases at V and 7 bases at J, leaving 9 bases unmatched. The CDR3 bases are TGTGCCAGCTCATCGGGGACAGGGTCGGGACAGCCCCAGCATTTT. It specifies CASSSGTGSGQPQHF.

This chain joins TRBV19 and TRBJ1-2; D call uncertain. The V and J ends lost 11 bases and 5 bases respectively, with 21 bases between them. Per germline, CDR1 LNHDA and CDR2 SQIVND (reference sequence). The CDR3 is 14 amino acids. The CDR3 loop is CAAAPGTEGYGYTF. CDR3 sequence (DNA): TGTGCCGCAGCTCCGGGTACGGAGGGATATGGCTACACCTTC.

The J gene is TRBJ1-5, the V gene TRBV15; possible D gene TRBD1, 5 bases. This CDR3 is built from 15 residues. The V gene's germline CDR1 is LNHNV and CDR2 YYDKDF (reference sequence). V was cut by 2 bases and J by 3 bases, with 11 bases left in between. The CDR3 protein is CATSRNDRPNQPQHF. The DNA of the CDR3 is TGTGCCACCAGCAGAAACGACAGACCCAATCAGCCCCAGCATTTT.

This clonotype was picked up a small number of times. The V call is TRBV10-3, the J call TRBJ2-3; possible D gene TRBD2, 6 bases. The CDR3 loop spans 13 amino acids. Trimming left V 10 bases short and J 0 bases short, with 11 bases between. Looked up from germline, CDR1 is ENHRY and CDR2 is SYGVKD. In nucleotides, the CDR3 is TGTGCCACCGGTAGCGGAAGCACAGATACGCAGTATTTT. This encodes CATGSGSTDTQYF.

This clonotype was seen more than once but under ten times. The rearrangement uses TRBV7-6 and TRBJ2-5; D uncertain. This CDR3 region has 15 residues. The germline V gene has CDR1 SGHVS and CDR2 FNYEAQ. Trimming shortened V by 8 bases and J by 2 bases, and 18 bases separated the two germline ends. In nucleotides, the CDR3 is TGTGCCAGCTTTTCTGGTAAAGTGAGTCAAGAGACCCAGTACTTC. Translating gives CASFSGKVSQETQYF.

This clonotype appeared many times. The rearrangement links TRBV7-8 to TRBJ2-2; TRBD2 aligns across 10 bases. Trimming took 2 bases from V and 4 from J; bases not matched to a gene: 16. CDR1 SGHVS and CDR2 FQNEAQ come from the germline V gene. This CDR3 has 20 amino acids. For the CDR3, the DNA is TGTGCCAGCAGCTTAAACCCGCGGGCTAGCGGGAGATCGGTCACCGGGGAGCTGTTTTTT. This encodes CASSLNPRASGRSVTGELFF.

The rearrangement uses TRBV4-1 and TRBJ1-1, with D unresolved. The germline V gene encodes CDR1 MGHRA and CDR2 YSYEKL. The germline V and J ends were trimmed by 0 bases and 1 base, with 9 bases remaining between them. The CDR3 runs to 15 residues. In DNA, the CDR3 is TGCGCCAGCAGCCAAGATTGGCCGGGGAACACTGAAGCTTTCTTT. Residues: CASSQDWPGNTEAFF.